This entry lists 8 T cell receptor beta chains sequenced from one sample in a study of PD-L1 blockade in urothelial cancer. Repertoires were generated with immunoSEQ multiplex PCR, while TCRdb's copy carries only in-frame clones and drops some. Here the sample spans 700 to 950 clones, roughly a third being singletons. Sequenced material: tumor tissue, taken before atezolizumab (anti-PD-L1) treatment. These receptors all stem from a man aged 50-59 years with urothelial cancer.

This chain connects TRBV19 to TRBJ1-4, with D unresolved. The CDR3 length is 16 residues. CDR1 is LNHDA and CDR2 is SQIVND in the germline V gene (reference sequence). Trimming shortened V by 5 bases and J by 0 bases, and 13 bases separated the two germline ends. As DNA, the CDR3 is TGTGCCAGTAGTTTCGGCGGGAATCCAACTAATGAAAAACTGTTTTTT. Protein product: CASSFGGNPTNEKLFF. Supplemented by reference TRBV19 and TRBJ1-4, the full variable domain reads DGGITQSPKYLFRKEGQNVTLSCEQNLNHDAMYWYRQDPGQGLRLIYYSQIVNDFQKGDIAEGYSVSREKKESFPLTVTSAQKNPTAFYLCASSFGGNPTNEKLFFGSGTQLSVL.

V and J are TRBV19 and TRBJ1-4, with 7 bases lining up with TRBD1. CDR1 LNHDA and CDR2 SQIVND come from the germline V gene (reference sequence). V was clipped by 3 bases and J by 10 bases; unmatched bases: 14. This CDR3 has 16 residues. The CDR3, as DNA: TGTGCCAGTAGTATCCCCCCCGGGGTCCGACAGGGAAAACTGTTTTTT. Amino acid sequence: CASSIPPGVRQGKLFF.

The CDR3 loop is CASSLHLGQANTEAFF. The CDR3 coding sequence is TGTGCCAGCAGCCTCCACCTCGGACAGGCCAACACTGAAGCTTTCTTT. This chain joins TRBV14 and TRBJ1-1, with 7 bases that match TRBD1. The V segment lost 4 bases and the J segment 2 bases; nucleotides outside the gene matches: 10. The CDR3 sequence is 16 residues long. The V gene's germline CDR1 is SGHDN and CDR2 FVKESK.

This clone was found a few times. The J gene is TRBJ2-7, the V gene TRBV11-3; no definite D call. Trimming stripped 4 bases from V and 2 bases from J, with 12 bases between. From germline, CDR1 is SGHNT and CDR2 YENEEA. This CDR3 spans 14 amino acids. CDR3 coding DNA: TGTGCCAGCAGCTCCGTCCCAGGACCCTACGAGCAGTACGTC. Residues: CASSSVPGPYEQYV.

This clone was recorded a few times. The chain combines TRBV28 with TRBJ1-6; D gene ambiguous. V lost 1 base and J lost 9, with 16 bases in between. Germline V gives CDR1 MDHEN, CDR2 SYDVKM. The CDR3 sequence is 16 residues long. The chain's CDR3 is CASSLSPAGVLSPLHF. DNA for the CDR3: TGTGCCAGCAGTTTATCCCCGGCGGGTGTTCTTTCACCCCTCCACTTT.

By share, this clone ranks as medium-sized (0.01 to 0.1%). The chain couples TRBV11-3 to TRBJ2-7; 8 nucleotides line up with TRBD1. V dropped 5 bases and J dropped 2; count of bases not matched to a gene: 8. The CDR3 sequence is 15 residues long. CDR1 SGHNT and CDR2 YENEEA come from the germline V gene. CDR3 nucleotide sequence: TGTGCCAGCAGCCCCGGACAGGGCACGACCTACGAGCAGTACTTC. It translates to CASSPGQGTTYEQYF.

V is TRBV19 and J is TRBJ1-4; no clear D. V was trimmed by 3 bases and J by 7 bases, leaving 6 bases between them. Germline V gene data show CDR1 as LNHDA and CDR2 as SQIVND (reference sequence). The CDR3 length is 12 residues. CDR3 amino acids: CASSIWGEKLFF. In DNA form, the CDR3 reads TGTGCCAGTAGTATTTGGGGTGAAAAACTGTTTTTT.

The chain uses TRBV6-8 and TRBJ1-3, with a tentative D call TRBD1 (6 bases). This CDR3 has 15 residues. The V end was cut by 0 bases, the J end by 4 bases, with 10 bases between. Germline V gene data show CDR1 as MNHGY and CDR2 as SAAAGT. CDR3 coding DNA: TGTGCCAGCAGTTACTCGAGGGGGTCCGGAAACACCATATATTTT. It specifies CASSYSRGSGNTIYF.